This is a list of T cell receptor beta chains from one sample in a study of blood T cell repertoires in COVID-19. TCRdb's copy holds only in-frame clones and misses some; the assay was immunoSEQ multiplex PCR. The table shows 85,000 to 95,000 clones, with about 86% occurring only once. Sample: peripheral blood. The receptors here all came from a woman older than 75 with acute or convalescent COVID-19. Each CDR3 is given with its conserved first and last residue. The D gene is left open where the match is weak. Not all rows give a size; the values are once, few, many and, for expanded clones, a class.

.,.,TRBJ1-5,TRBV15,CATSRWEIEGQPQHF,TGTGCCACCAGCAGGTGGGAAATCGAGGGTCAGCCCCAGCATTTT
TRBD2,.,TRBJ2-1,TRBV4-1,CASSPLGLAYNEQFF,TGCGCCAGCAGCCCCCTGGGACTAGCGTACAATGAGCAGTTCTTC
.,.,TRBJ1-5,TRBV6-5,CASSTGGFLGQPQHF,TGTGCCAGCAGTACGGGTGGGTTTTTGGGTCAGCCCCAGCATTTT
TRBD2,once,TRBJ2-1,TRBV5-4,CASSLTSGGVFSYNEQFF,TGTGCCAGCAGCCTGACTAGCGGGGGGGTATTCTCCTACAATGAGCAGTTCTTC
TRBD1,.,TRBJ2-2,TRBV27,CASSRDRGNTGELFF,TGTGCCAGCAGTAGGGACAGGGGAAACACCGGGGAGCTGTTTTTT
.,.,TRBJ2-3,TRBV4-1,CASSQYFTDTQYF,TGCGCCAGCAGCCAATACTTCACAGATACGCAGTATTTT
.,few,TRBJ1-4,TRBV13,CASSSQGNEKLFF,TGTGCCAGCAGCTCTCAGGGAAATGAAAAACTGTTTTTT
.,.,TRBJ1-6,TRBV19,CASSIMGGNNSPLHF,TGTGCCAGTAGTATAATGGGGGGAAATAATTCACCCCTCCACTTT
.,.,TRBJ2-1,TRBV5-1,CASSLEVGREQFF,TGCGCCAGCAGCTTGGAAGTGGGGCGTGAGCAGTTCTTC
.,few,TRBJ2-7,TRBV29-1,CSGRDGSYEQYF,TGCAGCGGGCGGGACGGATCCTACGAGCAGTACTTC
TRBD1,.,TRBJ1-6,TRBV15,CATSTDRARSSPLHF,TGTGCCACCAGCACGGACAGGGCCAGGAGTTCACCCCTCCACTTT
.,.,TRBJ2-2,TRBV25-1,CASSNIPGNTGELFF,TGTGCCAGCAGTAACATTCCAGGGAACACCGGGGAGCTGTTTTTT
.,.,TRBJ2-7,TRBV4-2,CASSQERVGLPTYEQYF,TGTGCCAGCAGCCAAGAAAGGGTCGGACTCCCCACCTACGAGCAGTACTTC
.,.,TRBJ1-1,TRBV4-2,CASSQGHGEAFF,TGTGCCAGCAGCCAAGGACACGGTGAAGCTTTCTTT
.,once,TRBJ1-2,TRBV6-5,CASRPPGRGGYTF,TGTGCCAGCAGGCCCCCGGGGAGGGGTGGCTACACCTTC
.,.,TRBJ2-1,TRBV5-1,CASSSQANYNEQFF,TGCGCCAGCAGCTCGCAGGCCAACTACAATGAGCAGTTCTTC
.,.,TRBJ1-4,TRBV28,CASSLVGGEKLFF,TGTGCCAGCAGTTTAGTGGGGGGGGAAAAACTGTTTTTT
TRBD1,.,TRBJ1-5,TRBV6-5,CASRTTTGGNQPQHF,TGTGCCAGCCGGACGACGACAGGGGGCAATCAGCCCCAGCATTTT
TRBD1,.,TRBJ1-1,TRBV24-1,CATSAEGQSTEAFF,TGTGCCACCAGTGCGGAGGGACAGAGCACTGAAGCTTTCTTT
.,.,TRBJ1-6,TRBV15,CATSRESVRSPLHF,TGTGCCACCAGCAGAGAATCGGTCCGATCACCCCTCCACTTT
TRBD2,.,TRBJ2-2,TRBV24-1,CATRGLAGETGELFF,TGTGCCACCAGGGGACTAGCGGGGGAAACCGGGGAGCTGTTTTTT
.,.,TRBJ1-5,TRBV10-2,CASSVGETQPQHF,TGCGCCAGCAGTGTAGGAGAGACTCAGCCCCAGCATTTT
TRBD1,.,TRBJ1-1,TRBV18,CASSEWQGEMNTEAFF,TGTGCCAGCTCTGAGTGGCAGGGGGAAATGAACACTGAAGCTTTCTTT
TRBD1,.,TRBJ2-7,TRBV11-2,CASSPRPGRTGIYEQYF,TGTGCCAGCAGCCCGAGACCCGGTAGGACAGGGATCTACGAGCAGTACTTC
.,.,TRBJ1-6,TRBV6-5,CASSGRANSPLHF,TGTGCCAGTAGCGGCAGGGCTAATTCACCCCTCCACTTT
.,.,TRBJ1-5,TRBV5-4,CASSLYGNNQPQHF,TGTGCCAGCAGCTTATACGGTAACAATCAGCCCCAGCATTTT
.,.,TRBJ1-4,TRBV2,CASSEEGTYNEKLFF,TGTGCCAGCAGTGAAGAAGGGACTTACAATGAAAAACTGTTTTTT
.,.,TRBJ2-7,TRBV6-5,CASSYLHEQYF,TGTGCCAGCAGTTACCTCCACGAGCAGTACTTC
TRBD1,.,TRBJ2-7,TRBV3-1/TRBV3-2,CASSYRDRISYEQYF,TGTGCCAGCAGCTACCGGGACAGGATCTCCTACGAGCAGTACTTC
.,.,TRBJ1-1,TRBV21-1,CASRFDRGHDEAFF,TGTGCCAGCAGATTCGACAGGGGGCATGATGAAGCTTTCTTT
.,.,TRBJ1-1,TRBV25-1,CASSDSPVGAFF,TGTGCCAGCAGTGATTCGCCGGTCGGAGCTTTCTTT
TRBD1,.,TRBJ1-4,TRBV11-1,CASSFWTGGADEKLFF,TGTGCCAGCAGCTTTTGGACAGGGGGCGCGGATGAAAAACTGTTTTTT
.,.,TRBJ2-2,TRBV6-5,CASSYGSKGAGELFF,TGTGCCAGCAGTTACGGTAGCAAGGGGGCCGGGGAGCTGTTTTTT
.,.,TRBJ2-7,TRBV2,CASSGTSGSYEQYF,TGTGCCAGCAGCGGGACTTCCGGCTCCTACGAGCAGTACTTC
.,.,TRBJ2-2,TRBV14,CASSPQFTGELFF,TGTGCCAGCAGCCCACAGTTCACCGGGGAGCTGTTTTTT
.,.,TRBJ1-1,TRBV18,CASSPSDTREAFF,TGTGCCAGCTCACCATCGGACACGCGCGAAGCTTTCTTT
TRBD2,.,TRBJ2-3,TRBV7-2,CASSLQRGAIDTQYF,TGTGCCAGCAGCTTACAGCGGGGGGCCATAGATACGCAGTATTTT
TRBD1,.,TRBJ1-2,TRBV5-5,CASYQTPGGWGGYTF,TGTGCCAGTTACCAAACCCCAGGGGGCTGGGGTGGCTACACCTTC
.,.,TRBJ1-5,TRBV7-6,CASSLGPGLGFFSNQPQHF,TGTGCCAGCAGCTTAGGGCCGGGGTTGGGGTTCTTTAGCAATCAGCCCCAGCATTTT
.,.,TRBJ2-1,TRBV5-1,CASRQGDLYNEQFF,TGCGCCAGCAGACAAGGGGATCTGTACAATGAGCAGTTCTTC